This T cell receptor beta chain came from a study of cytomegalovirus exposure and HLA in healthy donors. Study outcomes and limitations: Earlier findings revealed that most TCR beta V segments proved productive either about 87% or about 30% of the time. The study dropped some indistinguishable V segments, TRBV6-2 and TRBV6-3 among them.

This CDR3 has 16 residues. In germline, CDR1 is MDHEN, CDR2 SYDVKM. Trimming pared 5 bases from V and 1 base from J, leaving 18 bases between. Note on this clone: No antigen is known for it.

The PCR had 60 Vbeta and 13 Jbeta primers. Method: immunoSEQ multiplex PCR; TCRdb's copy keeps in-frame clones and lacks some. The table shows some 180,000 clones, with 70% to 80% occurring only once. The source is a man in his thirties or forties in good health and CMV-seronegative. The V and J genes are TRBV28 and TRBJ2-7, with D possibly TRBD1 on 6 matching bases. The sequenced material came from PBMCs. The CDR3 here is CASSHNLLTGSYEQYF. The CDR3 coding sequence is TGTGCCAGCAGTCACAACTTACTGACAGGTTCCTACGAGCAGTACTTC.